These T cell receptor beta chains were read from a single sample in a study. TCRdb re-called the RT-PCR reads through MiXCR, storing one row per CDR3 protein. The sample shows 650,000 to 800,000 distinct CDR3 sequences, 13% to 15% of them seen only once. The specimen sequenced was memory CD4+ T cells from blood. The receptors were gathered from a female donor in good health, serving as a healthy control. The CDR3 runs from the conserved cysteine through the conserved F or W. A D gene is named only where the DNA matches it firmly. Expanded clones get a size class; other rows say once, few or many, or leave the size out.

TRBJ1-1,TRBV29-1,-,many,TGCAGCGTTGAACGCGGAACCTCGAACACTGAAGCTTTCTTT,CSVERGTSNTEAFF
TRBJ2-7,TRBV27,TRBD2,few,TGTGCCATTGGACTAGCGGGAGCCCACGAGCAGTACTTC,CAIGLAGAHEQYF
TRBJ1-4,TRBV7-7,-,few,TGTGCCAGCAGCCCTGGAGGGCGACTGTTTTTT,CASSPGGRLFF
TRBJ2-1,TRBV12-3/TRBV12-4,TRBD2,-,TGTGCCAGCAGTTTTGCGGGAGGGTCGGGCAATGAGCAGTTCTTC,CASSFAGGSGNEQFF
TRBJ1-4,TRBV7-8,-,-,TGTGCCAGCAGCTTACCTGGAAAGGAAAAACTGTTTTTT,CASSLPGKEKLFF
TRBJ1-1,TRBV5-1,-,few,TGCGCCAGCAGCCGCCTCGCAGGGGACGGGGCTGAAGCTTTCTTT,CASSRLAGDGAEAFF
TRBJ1-3,TRBV7-2,-,-,TGTGCCAGCAGCGCCATGTCAGGGGCTGGAAACACCATATATTTT,CASSAMSGAGNTIYF
TRBJ1-1,TRBV6-5,-,few,TGTGCCAGCAGTTACTCGGGCACCACATACACTGAAGCTTTCTTT,CASSYSGTTYTEAFF
TRBJ1-1,TRBV27,TRBD1,-,TGTGCCAGCAGTTTAAGGTGGACAGGGGGCGCGGAAGCTTTCTTT,CASSLRWTGGAEAFF
TRBJ1-5,TRBV4-2,-,-,TGTGCCAGCAGCCAAGAGACGGGCGCCATGAGCAATCAGCCCCAGCATTTT,CASSQETGAMSNQPQHF
TRBJ2-3,TRBV7-2,-,many,TGTGCCAGCAGCTCCTATTTCCGCGATACGCAGTATTTT,CASSSYFRDTQYF
TRBJ2-5,TRBV10-3,-,many,TGTGCCATCAGTCCCCGGGACTCCCAAGAGACCCAGTACTTC,CAISPRDSQETQYF
TRBJ2-5,TRBV20-1,TRBD1,many,TGCAGTGCTAGAGACGGGACAGATTCCCAAGAGACCCAGTACTTC,CSARDGTDSQETQYF
TRBJ2-7,TRBV6-5,TRBD2,-,TGTGCCAGCAACTCAGCGGGAGGGCCAATTTACGAGCAGTACTTC,CASNSAGGPIYEQYF
TRBJ2-7,TRBV5-5,TRBD2,few,TGTGCCAGCAGCTTCGGGGGAGGGCCTCATGAGCAGTACTTC,CASSFGGGPHEQYF
TRBJ1-1,TRBV4-2,-,-,TGTGCCAGCAGCCGGAATATCGGGACTCCGAACACTGAAGCTTTCTTT,CASSRNIGTPNTEAFF
TRBJ2-5,TRBV10-3,-,many,TGTGCCATCGGCGCTGGGAAAGAGACCCAGTACTTC,CAIGAGKETQYF
TRBJ2-4,TRBV9,-,-,TGTGCCAGCAGCGTACGCCCCGGGGCAGAAAACATTCAGTACTTC,CASSVRPGAENIQYF
TRBJ1-5,TRBV2,-,few,TGTGCCAGCAGTGTCGCAGTGGGCAATCAGCCCCAGCATTTT,CASSVAVGNQPQHF
TRBJ1-1,TRBV30,-,few,TGTGCCTGGAGTGTAGTCCGTGGAGGGGAGGCTTTCTTT,CAWSVVRGGEAFF
TRBJ1-1,TRBV6-6,-,few,TGTGCCAGCAGCAGGAAAGAAAACACTGAAGCTTTCTTT,CASSRKENTEAFF
TRBJ2-1,TRBV12-3/TRBV12-4,TRBD1,few,TGTGCCAGCGCGACCTACAGGGGAAAGGAGTTCTTC,CASATYRGKEFF
TRBJ2-1,TRBV12-3/TRBV12-4,TRBD1,-,TGTGCCAGCAGTTTAGTACTAGACAGGGGGTTCTTC,CASSLVLDRGFF
TRBJ1-5,TRBV28,-,-,TGTGCCAGCATTTCGGGGTTTGGCAATCAGCCCCAGCATTTT,CASISGFGNQPQHF
TRBJ2-5,TRBV11-1,TRBD2,-,TGTGCCAGCAGCTTATGGGCTAGCGGGAGCCAAGAGACCCAGTACTTC,CASSLWASGSQETQYF
TRBJ2-2,TRBV7-3,TRBD1,few,TGTGCCAGCAGCTCGAACCGGGACAGTGGCGGGGAGCTGTTTTTT,CASSSNRDSGGELFF
TRBJ2-3,TRBV27,TRBD2,many,TGTGCCAGCAGTCCAGGGACTAGCGGGACGGGGGATACGCAGTATTTT,CASSPGTSGTGDTQYF
TRBJ2-1,TRBV29-1,TRBD1,many,TGCAGCCTACAGGGGGTCCCTTACAATGAGCAGTTCTTC,CSLQGVPYNEQFF
TRBJ2-1,TRBV28,-,few,TGTGCCAGCATTGGAAGGGAGTCCTACAATGAGCAGTTCTTC,CASIGRESYNEQFF
TRBJ1-1,TRBV20-1,-,few,TGCAGTGCTAGCCAGGGATTTGAAGCTTTCTTT,CSASQGFEAFF
TRBJ1-2,TRBV9,TRBD1,-,TGTGCCAGCAGCGATCCGATTTTCCAGGGGGCGCAAGTGAGGGGCTACACCTTC,CASSDPIFQGAQVRGYTF
TRBJ2-5,TRBV6-5,-,-,TGTGCCAGCAGTTACACGGGACAAAAGAGGGAGACCCAGTACTTC,CASSYTGQKRETQYF
TRBJ2-7,TRBV6-5,TRBD2,many,TGTGCCAGCAGTTACTCGATCCACGCGGGAGGGGACTACGAGCAGTACTTC,CASSYSIHAGGDYEQYF
TRBJ2-3,TRBV6-5,-,-,TGTGCCAGCAGTTACTGGGGCAGGGGGGGCACAGATACGCAGTATTTT,CASSYWGRGGTDTQYF
TRBJ2-1,TRBV7-3,-,few,TGTGCCAGCAGCTTAACGGCTACCCACAATGAGCAGTTCTTC,CASSLTATHNEQFF
TRBJ1-2,TRBV21-1,-,once,TGTGCCAGCAGCGGACCGGGCTACGGGTCGGATGGCTACACCTTC,CASSGPGYGSDGYTF
TRBJ2-7,TRBV20-1,TRBD2,few,TGCAGTGCAATAGCGGGGAACTCCTACGAGCAGTACTTC,CSAIAGNSYEQYF
TRBJ2-2,TRBV6-6,TRBD1,-,TGTGCCAGCAGTTACGGGGACAGGGGAGGCCCCGGGGAGCTGTTTTTT,CASSYGDRGGPGELFF
TRBJ2-7,TRBV21-1,-,-,TGTGCCAGCAGCAAAGAACCTATTCGGGACAGGGTGGAGCAGTACTTC,CASSKEPIRDRVEQYF
TRBJ2-7,TRBV19,TRBD1,few,TGTGCCAGTAGCGGGACAGGCCGCTCCTACGAGCAGTACTTC,CASSGTGRSYEQYF
TRBJ2-1,TRBV10-3,-,-,TGTGCCACCACGGTCGCAGGGCGGTGGAATGAGCAGTTCTTC,CATTVAGRWNEQFF
TRBJ2-1,TRBV9,-,-,TGTGCCAGCAGCGTAGAGGGACATTCAACATACAATGAGCAGTTCTTC,CASSVEGHSTYNEQFF
TRBJ2-3,TRBV28,-,-,TGTGCCAGCAGATCCGGGACCACCCGCGCAGATACGCAGTATTTT,CASRSGTTRADTQYF
TRBJ2-7,TRBV6-6,-,-,TGTGCCAGCAGACCGCAAAACAGGGCTAGCTCCTACGAGCAGTACTTC,CASRPQNRASSYEQYF
TRBJ2-7,TRBV20-1,TRBD1,-,TGCAGTGCTAGAGATCCCGGCAGGGGGCGGTACGAGCAGTACTTC,CSARDPGRGRYEQYF
TRBJ1-6,TRBV9,TRBD1,-,TGTGCCAGCAGCGTAGGAGACAGGGCTTCACCCCTCCACTTT,CASSVGDRASPLHF
TRBJ2-3,TRBV7-2,-,-,TGTGCCAGCAGCTTAATCCCAAAAATAGATACGCAGTATTTT,CASSLIPKIDTQYF
TRBJ1-5,TRBV12-3/TRBV12-4,TRBD1,-,TGTGCCAGCAGTCCCCAAACAGGGGTTGATCAGCCCCAGCATTTT,CASSPQTGVDQPQHF
TRBJ2-2,TRBV7-3,-,medium-sized,TGTGCCAGCAGTCCCAAAGGAACCGGGGAGCTGTTTTTT,CASSPKGTGELFF
TRBJ2-7,TRBV6-6,-,-,TGTGCCAGCAGTAGGCTTACTGCCTACGAGCAGTACTTC,CASSRLTAYEQYF
TRBJ2-3,TRBV10-3,-,few,TGTGCCACGAGGGGGTCCTCTAGCACAGATACGCAGTATTTT,CATRGSSSTDTQYF
TRBJ1-1,TRBV5-6,-,few,TGTGCCAGCAGCTTGGAGGAACTGAGGGACACTGAAGCTTTCTTT,CASSLEELRDTEAFF
TRBJ2-2,TRBV20-1,-,many,TGCAGTGCTAGCTTTGTAGCTCCGAACACCGGGGAGCTGTTTTTT,CSASFVAPNTGELFF
TRBJ2-1,TRBV12-3/TRBV12-4,-,many,TGTGCCAGCAGCCGGCGGGGGCAGGCGGGTGATGAGCAGTTCTTC,CASSRRGQAGDEQFF
TRBJ2-2,TRBV12-3/TRBV12-4,-,many,TGTGCCAGCAGTTCCCGTAACACCGGGGAGCTGTTTTTT,CASSSRNTGELFF
TRBJ2-2,TRBV7-3,TRBD1,few,TGTGCCAGCAGCTTCAGACAGGGGATGGGGGAGCTGTTTTTT,CASSFRQGMGELFF
TRBJ2-4,TRBV20-1,TRBD1,many,TGCAGTGCGATCACAGGGGGCGCAGGACCCAAAAACATTCAGTACTTC,CSAITGGAGPKNIQYF